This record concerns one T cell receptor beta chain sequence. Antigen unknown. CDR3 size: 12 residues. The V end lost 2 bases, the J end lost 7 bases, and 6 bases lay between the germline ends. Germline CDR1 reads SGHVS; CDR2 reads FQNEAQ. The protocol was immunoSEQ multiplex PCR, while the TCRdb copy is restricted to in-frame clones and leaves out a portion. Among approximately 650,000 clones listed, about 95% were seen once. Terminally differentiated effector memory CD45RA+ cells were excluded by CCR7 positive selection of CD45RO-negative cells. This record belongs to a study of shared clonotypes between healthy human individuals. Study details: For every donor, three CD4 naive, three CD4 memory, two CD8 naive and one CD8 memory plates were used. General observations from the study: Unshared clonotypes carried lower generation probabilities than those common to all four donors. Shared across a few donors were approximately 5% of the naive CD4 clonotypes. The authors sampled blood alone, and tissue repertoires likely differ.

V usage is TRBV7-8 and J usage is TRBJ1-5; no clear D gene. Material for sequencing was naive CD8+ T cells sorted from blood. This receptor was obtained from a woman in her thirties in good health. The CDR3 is CASSLLDQPQHF. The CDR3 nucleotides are TGTGCCAGCAGCTTACTAGACCAGCCCCAGCATTTT.